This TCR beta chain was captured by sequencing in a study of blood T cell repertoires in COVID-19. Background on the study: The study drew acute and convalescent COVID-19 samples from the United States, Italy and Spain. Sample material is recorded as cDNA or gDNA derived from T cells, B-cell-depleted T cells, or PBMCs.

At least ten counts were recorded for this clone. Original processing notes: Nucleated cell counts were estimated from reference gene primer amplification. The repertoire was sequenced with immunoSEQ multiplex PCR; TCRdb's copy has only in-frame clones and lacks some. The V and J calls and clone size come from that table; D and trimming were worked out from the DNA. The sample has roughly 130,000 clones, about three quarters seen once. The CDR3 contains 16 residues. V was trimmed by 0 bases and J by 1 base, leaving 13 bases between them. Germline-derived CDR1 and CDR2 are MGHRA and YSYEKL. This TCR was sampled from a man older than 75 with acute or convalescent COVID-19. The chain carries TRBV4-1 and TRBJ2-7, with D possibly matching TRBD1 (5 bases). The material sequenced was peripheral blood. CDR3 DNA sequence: TGCGCCAGCAGCCAAGAACGCCAGGGTGGATCCTACGAGCAGTACTTC. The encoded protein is CASSQERQGGSYEQYF.